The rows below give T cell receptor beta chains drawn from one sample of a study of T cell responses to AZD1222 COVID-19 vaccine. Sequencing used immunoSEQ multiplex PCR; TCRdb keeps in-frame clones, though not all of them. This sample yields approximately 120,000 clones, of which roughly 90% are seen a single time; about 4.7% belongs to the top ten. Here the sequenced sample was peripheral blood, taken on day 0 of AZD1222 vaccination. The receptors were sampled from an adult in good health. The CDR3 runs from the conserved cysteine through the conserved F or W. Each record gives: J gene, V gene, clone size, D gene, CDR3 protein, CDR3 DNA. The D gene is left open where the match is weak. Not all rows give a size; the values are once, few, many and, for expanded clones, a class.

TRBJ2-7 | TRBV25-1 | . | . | CASSELRTVGPIYEQYF | TGTGCCAGCAGTGAACTTCGTACGGTAGGTCCTATCTACGAGCAGTACTTC
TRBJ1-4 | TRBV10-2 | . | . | CASSVGGTNEKLFF | TGCGCCAGCAGTGTGGGTGGGACTAATGAAAAACTGTTTTTT
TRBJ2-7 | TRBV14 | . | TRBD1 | CASSQGQGGVEQYF | TGTGCCAGCAGCCAAGGACAGGGGGGAGTCGAGCAGTACTTC
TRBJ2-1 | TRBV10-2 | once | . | CASTPRDLRGNEQFF | TGCGCCAGCACCCCACGGGACCTTCGTGGCAATGAGCAGTTCTTC
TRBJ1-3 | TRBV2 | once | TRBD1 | CASSDRTGGIGNTIYF | TGTGCCAGCAGTGATAGGACAGGGGGCATTGGAAACACCATATATTTT
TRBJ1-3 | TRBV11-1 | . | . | CASSSSLTSGNTIYF | TGTGCCAGCAGCTCCAGTCTTACCTCTGGAAACACCATATATTTT
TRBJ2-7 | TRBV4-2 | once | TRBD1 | CASSQGAYGTAYEQYF | TGTGCCAGCAGCCAAGGGGCCTACGGGACAGCCTACGAGCAGTACTTC
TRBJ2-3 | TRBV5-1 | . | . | CASRPPGRPSDTQYF | TGCGCCAGCAGGCCCCCGGGACGGCCATCGGATACGCAGTATTTT
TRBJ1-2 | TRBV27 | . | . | CASSLKGINYGYTF | TGTGCCAGCAGTTTGAAGGGTATTAACTATGGCTACACCTTC
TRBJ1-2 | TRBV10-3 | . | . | CAISESRQGVDQNYGYTF | TGTGCCATCAGTGAGTCGCGGCAGGGAGTAGATCAGAACTATGGCTACACCTTC
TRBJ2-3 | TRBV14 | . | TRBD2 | CASSQTSGGSTDTQYF | TGTGCCAGCAGCCAGACTAGCGGGGGGAGCACAGATACGCAGTATTTT
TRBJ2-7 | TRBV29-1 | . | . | CSVDTPGSGDEQYF | TGCAGCGTTGACACCCCAGGTTCGGGGGACGAGCAGTACTTC
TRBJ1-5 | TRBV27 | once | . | CASRPDGGNQPQHF | TGTGCCAGCCGCCCGGACGGGGGAAATCAGCCCCAGCATTTT
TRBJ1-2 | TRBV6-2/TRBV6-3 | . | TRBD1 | CASSAPGQIYGYTF | TGTGCCAGCAGTGCCCCGGGACAGATCTATGGCTACACCTTC
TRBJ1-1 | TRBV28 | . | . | CASSRRGGMNTEAFF | TGTGCCAGCAGTCGCAGAGGGGGGATGAACACTGAAGCTTTCTTT
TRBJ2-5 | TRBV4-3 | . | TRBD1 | CASSPRTGAETQYF | TGCGCCAGCAGCCCCCGGACAGGAGCTGAGACCCAGTACTTC
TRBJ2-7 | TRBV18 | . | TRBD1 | CASSTDRGGEQYF | TGTGCCAGCTCAACCGACAGGGGTGGCGAGCAGTACTTC
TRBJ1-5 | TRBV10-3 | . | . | CAISETHRQALRDQPQHF | TGTGCCATCAGTGAGACACATCGCCAGGCTCTCCGTGATCAGCCCCAGCATTTT
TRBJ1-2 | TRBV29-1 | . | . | CSADTGGAKYGYTF | TGCAGCGCCGATACGGGGGGCGCAAAATATGGCTACACCTTC
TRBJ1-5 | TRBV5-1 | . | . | CASSLEGTANQPQHF | TGCGCCAGCAGCTTAGAAGGTACCGCCAATCAGCCCCAGCATTTT
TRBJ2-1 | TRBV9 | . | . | CASSEGWTEGNEQFF | TGTGCCAGCAGCGAAGGGTGGACAGAAGGGAATGAGCAGTTCTTC
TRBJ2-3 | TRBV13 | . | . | CASSSGDSTDTQYF | TGTGCCAGCAGCTCAGGGGACAGCACAGATACGCAGTATTTT
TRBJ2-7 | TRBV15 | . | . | CATSRRGDMGSYEQYF | TGTGCCACCAGCAGGAGGGGGGACATGGGTTCCTACGAGCAGTACTTC
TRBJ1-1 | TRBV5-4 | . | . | CASSLFLRGYDTEAFF | TGTGCCAGCAGCTTGTTCCTTAGGGGCTATGACACTGAAGCTTTCTTT
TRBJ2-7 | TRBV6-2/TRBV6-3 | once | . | CASSSQGTYEQYF | TGTGCCAGCAGTTCTCAGGGAACCTACGAGCAGTACTTC
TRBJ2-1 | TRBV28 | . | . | CASSFVIVDYNEQFF | TGTGCCAGCAGTTTTGTAATAGTTGATTACAATGAGCAGTTCTTC
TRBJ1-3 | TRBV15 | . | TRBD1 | CATSRPPGQGAAGNTIYF | TGTGCCACCAGCAGACCTCCGGGACAGGGGGCGGCTGGAAACACCATATATTTT
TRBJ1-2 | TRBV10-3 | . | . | CAISESMGGGPYGYTF | TGTGCCATCAGTGAGTCGATGGGCGGAGGTCCCTATGGCTACACCTTC
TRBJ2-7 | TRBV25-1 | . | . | CASSGYEQYF | TGTGCCAGCAGTGGCTACGAGCAGTACTTC
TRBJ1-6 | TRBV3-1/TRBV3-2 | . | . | CASSRGPNSPLHF | TGTGCCAGCTCCCGCGGGCCTAATTCACCCCTCCACTTT
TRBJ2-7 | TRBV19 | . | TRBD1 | CASSIYRGDEQYF | TGTGCCAGTAGTATATACAGGGGCGACGAGCAGTACTTC
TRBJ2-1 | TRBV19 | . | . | CASSIGTPLGYNEQFF | TGTGCCAGTAGTATAGGGACGCCCCTGGGTTACAATGAGCAGTTCTTC
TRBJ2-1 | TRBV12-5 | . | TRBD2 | CASGFLEGNSGGKRFF | TGTGCTAGTGGTTTCCTCGAGGGAAATAGCGGGGGCAAGCGGTTCTTC
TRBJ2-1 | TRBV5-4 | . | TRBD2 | CASSRSGGAYNEQFF | TGTGCCAGCAGCCGTTCTGGGGGGGCCTACAATGAGCAGTTCTTC
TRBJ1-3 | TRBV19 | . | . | CATKRGGGNTIYF | TGTGCCACTAAGCGGGGAGGTGGAAACACCATATATTTT
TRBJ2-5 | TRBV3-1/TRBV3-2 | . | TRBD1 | CASKGQGVETQYF | TGTGCCAGCAAGGGACAGGGGGTTGAGACCCAGTACTTC